A selection of T cell receptor beta chains follows, all from one sample in a study of blood T cell repertoires in COVID-19. Profiling relied on immunoSEQ multiplex PCR, and the TCRdb table lists in-frame clones only, not all of them. The top ten hold around a fifth of the sample, which has some 48,000 clones, 90% seen once. Sequencing was carried out using peripheral blood. All receptors derive from a man between 65 and 79 years old with active COVID-19. Both conserved end residues are part of each CDR3. The order of the fields is clone size, J gene, D gene, V gene, CDR3 DNA, CDR3 protein. The D gene is left open where the match is weak. A row's size may be missing; if present it is once, few, many or a size class.

>-|TRBJ2-5|TRBD1|TRBV15
TGTGCCACCAGCAGCCGGGACAGGGGCCAAGAGACCCAGTACTTC
CATSSRDRGQETQYF
>-|TRBJ2-3|-|TRBV6-5
TGTGCCAGCAGCCCCCGACAGGTTGGCACAGATACGCAGTATTTT
CASSPRQVGTDTQYF
>once|TRBJ2-7|TRBD2|TRBV3-1/TRBV3-2
TGTGCCAGCAGCCCGCTCGGACTAGCGGGAGGGCCAATCAACTACGAGCAGTACTTC
CASSPLGLAGGPINYEQYF
>-|TRBJ2-2|TRBD2|TRBV5-1
TGCGCCAGTCAGGGACTAGCGCCCACCGGGGAGCTGTTTTTT
CASQGLAPTGELFF
>-|TRBJ1-2|TRBD1|TRBV7-9
TGTGCCAGCACCCCCGGGACAGCAGGGGATGGCTACACCTTC
CASTPGTAGDGYTF
>-|TRBJ1-1|-|TRBV19
TGTGCCAGTAGACTGGGGCGCCGGACTGAAGCTTTCTTT
CASRLGRRTEAFF
>-|TRBJ1-3|-|TRBV18
TGTGCCAGCTCACCTGAGTGGGGAAACACCATATATTTT
CASSPEWGNTIYF
>once|TRBJ2-2|TRBD2|TRBV4-1
TGCGCCAGCAGTCCCACCGGGACTAGAACCGGGGAGCTGTTTTTT
CASSPTGTRTGELFF
>-|TRBJ2-7|TRBD2|TRBV4-1
TGCGCCAGCAGCCAACCCGAACGTGGGACTAGCGGGAGCTACGAGCAGTACTTC
CASSQPERGTSGSYEQYF
>-|TRBJ1-1|-|TRBV27
TGTGCCAGCAGTTTATTCGGACAGCACTCGGGGAACACTGAAGCTTTCTTT
CASSLFGQHSGNTEAFF
>-|TRBJ2-1|TRBD2|TRBV9
TGTGCCAGCAGCGTCGGACTAGCGGGACCCAATGAGCAGTTCTTC
CASSVGLAGPNEQFF
>-|TRBJ2-1|-|TRBV27
TGTGCCAGCAGTCTAAGCGGCTGGGGAGGGGGGGATGAGCAGTTCTTC
CASSLSGWGGGDEQFF
>-|TRBJ1-1|TRBD1|TRBV28
TGTGCCAGCAGTCCGGGACAGGGAAGGGGTGCTTTCTTT
CASSPGQGRGAFF
>-|TRBJ2-1|-|TRBV4-1
TGCGCCAGCAGCCAAGATCCCAAGCGGACGACCTACAATGAGCAGTTCTTC
CASSQDPKRTTYNEQFF
>-|TRBJ2-3|TRBD2|TRBV9
TGTGCCAGCAGCATGACTAGCGGGGAAACAGATACGCAGTATTTT
CASSMTSGETDTQYF
>-|TRBJ1-5|-|TRBV7-8
TGTGCCAGCAGCTTAGTCGTGACACCTAATCAGCCCCAGCATTTT
CASSLVVTPNQPQHF
>-|TRBJ1-2|TRBD1|TRBV24-1
TGTGCCACCAGTGATTCCGCGACAGGGGGCAGGGGCTACACCTTC
CATSDSATGGRGYTF
>-|TRBJ1-2|-|TRBV18
TGTGCCAGCTCACCTGGGACACCCTATGGCTACACCTTC
CASSPGTPYGYTF
>-|TRBJ2-3|TRBD2|TRBV7-3
TGTGCCAGCAGCCCGGGACTAGCGGGAGGGCCCTCAGATACGCAGTATTTT
CASSPGLAGGPSDTQYF
>-|TRBJ2-7|TRBD1|TRBV19
TGTGCCAGTAGTATAGCGGGACAGGGGGCCTACGAGCAGTACTTC
CASSIAGQGAYEQYF
>-|TRBJ1-5|-|TRBV18
TGTGCCAGCTCGCCGGGGGGGTTGCAGCCCCAGCATTTT
CASSPGGLQPQHF
>-|TRBJ2-5|TRBD1|TRBV7-7
TGTGCCAGCAGCTTAAACAGGGGGTCAGAGACCCAGTACTTC
CASSLNRGSETQYF
>-|TRBJ2-7|-|TRBV7-9
TGTGCCAGCAGCTTTGGGGCGAATTACGAGCAGTACTTC
CASSFGANYEQYF
>few|TRBJ1-4|-|TRBV6-2/TRBV6-3
TGTGCCAGCAGCCCCGGGAGTCGAATGGGAAAACTGTTTTTT
CASSPGSRMGKLFF
>-|TRBJ2-1|TRBD2|TRBV30
TGTGCCTGGAGTGCCAATCCCCTAGCGGGAGTGGGTGGTGAGCAGTTCTTC
CAWSANPLAGVGGEQFF
>-|TRBJ2-7|-|TRBV11-1
TGTGCCAGCAGCTCCAGGGTCCCATTCTACGAGCAGTACTTC
CASSSRVPFYEQYF
>few|TRBJ2-2|TRBD1|TRBV7-2
TGTGCCAGCAGCTCAAAAGACAGGGTCACCGGGGAGCTGTTTTTT
CASSSKDRVTGELFF
>-|TRBJ1-2|-|TRBV15
TGTGCCACCAGCCCCGGACAAAACTATGGCTACACCTTC
CATSPGQNYGYTF
>-|TRBJ1-1|-|TRBV6-2/TRBV6-3
TGTGCCAGCAGTTTCTTAGGGGGTCGCACTGAAGCTTTCTTT
CASSFLGGRTEAFF
>-|TRBJ2-6|-|TRBV18
TGTGCCAGCTCACTCCAGGGGTCTGGGGCCAACGTCCTGACTTTC
CASSLQGSGANVLTF